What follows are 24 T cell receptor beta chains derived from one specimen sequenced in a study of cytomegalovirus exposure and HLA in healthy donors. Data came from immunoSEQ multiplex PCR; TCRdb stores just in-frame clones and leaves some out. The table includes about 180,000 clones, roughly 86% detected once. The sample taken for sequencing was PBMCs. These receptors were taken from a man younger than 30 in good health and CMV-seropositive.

The CDR3 reads CASSPGQGFEKLFF. In DNA form, the CDR3 reads TGTGCCAGCAGCCCCGGACAGGGGTTCGAAAAACTGTTTTTT. The genes are TRBV7-9 and TRBJ1-4, with TRBD1 matching 9 bases. CDR1 is SEHNR and CDR2 is FQNEAQ in the germline V gene (reference sequence). Trimming took 5 bases from V and 8 from J; bases not matched to a gene: 6. This CDR3 comprises 14 residues.

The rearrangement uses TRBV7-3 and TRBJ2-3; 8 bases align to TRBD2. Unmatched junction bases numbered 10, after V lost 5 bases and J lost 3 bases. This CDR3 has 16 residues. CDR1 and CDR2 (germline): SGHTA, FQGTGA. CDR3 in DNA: TGTGCCAGCAGCAAGGCGGGGCTAGCGGGTACAGATACGCAGTATTTT. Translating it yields CASSKAGLAGTDTQYF.

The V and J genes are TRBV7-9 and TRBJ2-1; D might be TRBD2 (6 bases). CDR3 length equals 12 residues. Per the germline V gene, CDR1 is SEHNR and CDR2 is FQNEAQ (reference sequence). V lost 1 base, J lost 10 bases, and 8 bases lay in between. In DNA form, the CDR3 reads TGTGCCAGCAGCTTAGGGGCGGGGGAGCAGTTCTTC. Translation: CASSLGAGEQFF. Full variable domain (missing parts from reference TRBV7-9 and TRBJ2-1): DTGVSQNPRHKITKRGQNVTFRCDPISEHNRLYWYRQTLGQGPEFLTYFQNEAQLEKSRLLSDRFSAERPKGSFSTLEIQRTEQGDSAMYLCASSLGAGEQFFGPGTRLTVL.

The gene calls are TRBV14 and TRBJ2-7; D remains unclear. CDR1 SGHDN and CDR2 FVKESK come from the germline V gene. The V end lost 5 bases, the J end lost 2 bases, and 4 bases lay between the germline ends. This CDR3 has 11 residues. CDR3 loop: CASSFAYEQYF. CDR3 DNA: TGTGCCAGCAGCTTCGCCTACGAGCAGTACTTC. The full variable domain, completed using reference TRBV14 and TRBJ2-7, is EAGVTQFPSHSVIEKGQTVTLRCDPISGHDNLYWYRRVMGKEIKFLLHFVKESKQDESGMPNNRFLAERTGGTYSTLKVQPAELEDSGVYFCASSFAYEQYFGPGTRLTVT.

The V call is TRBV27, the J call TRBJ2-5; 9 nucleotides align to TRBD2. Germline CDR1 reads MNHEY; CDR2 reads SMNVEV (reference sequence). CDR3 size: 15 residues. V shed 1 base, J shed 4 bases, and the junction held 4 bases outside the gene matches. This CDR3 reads CASSLLAGGPETQYF. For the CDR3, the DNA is TGTGCCAGCAGTTTATTGGCGGGAGGGCCAGAGACCCAGTACTTC.

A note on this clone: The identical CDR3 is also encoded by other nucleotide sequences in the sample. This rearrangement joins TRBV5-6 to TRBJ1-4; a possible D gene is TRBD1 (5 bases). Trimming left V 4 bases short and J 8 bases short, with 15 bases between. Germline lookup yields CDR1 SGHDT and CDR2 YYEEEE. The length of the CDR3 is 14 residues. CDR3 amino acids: CASSLGTGGEKLFF. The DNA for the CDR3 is TGTGCCAGCAGCCTCGGGACGGGGGGAGAAAAACTGTTTTTT.

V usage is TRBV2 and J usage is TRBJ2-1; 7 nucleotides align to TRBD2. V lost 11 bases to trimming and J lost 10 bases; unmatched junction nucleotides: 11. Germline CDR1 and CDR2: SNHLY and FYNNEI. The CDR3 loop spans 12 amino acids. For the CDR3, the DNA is TGTGCCCGGTCCGGGACTAAAGTCGAGCAGTTCTTC. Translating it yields CARSGTKVEQFF.

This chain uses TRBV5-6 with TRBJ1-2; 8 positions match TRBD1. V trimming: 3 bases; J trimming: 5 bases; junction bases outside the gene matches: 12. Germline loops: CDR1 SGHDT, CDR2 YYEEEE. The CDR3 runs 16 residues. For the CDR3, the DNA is TGTGCCAGCAGCTCTGGGCCTGGGACAGGCATGTATGGCTACACCTTC. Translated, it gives CASSSGPGTGMYGYTF.

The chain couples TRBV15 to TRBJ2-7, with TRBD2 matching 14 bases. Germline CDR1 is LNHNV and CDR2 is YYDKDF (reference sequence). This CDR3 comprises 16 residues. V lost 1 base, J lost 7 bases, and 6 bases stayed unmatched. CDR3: CATSRGLAGGTSEQYF. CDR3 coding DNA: TGTGCCACCAGCAGAGGACTAGCGGGAGGGACGAGTGAGCAGTACTTC.

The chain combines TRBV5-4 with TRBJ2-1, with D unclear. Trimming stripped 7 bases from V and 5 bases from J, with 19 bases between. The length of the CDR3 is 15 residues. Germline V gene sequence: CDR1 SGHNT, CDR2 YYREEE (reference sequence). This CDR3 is CASSSQGAGNNEQFF. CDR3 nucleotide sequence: TGTGCCAGCTCCTCTCAAGGAGCTGGAAACAATGAGCAGTTCTTC.

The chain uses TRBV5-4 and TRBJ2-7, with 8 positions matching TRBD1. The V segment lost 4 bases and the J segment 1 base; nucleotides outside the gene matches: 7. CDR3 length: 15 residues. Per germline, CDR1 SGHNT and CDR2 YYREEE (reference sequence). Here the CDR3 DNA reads TGTGCCAGCAGCCGGGGGACAGGAGGGTCCTACGAGCAGTACTTC. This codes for CASSRGTGGSYEQYF.

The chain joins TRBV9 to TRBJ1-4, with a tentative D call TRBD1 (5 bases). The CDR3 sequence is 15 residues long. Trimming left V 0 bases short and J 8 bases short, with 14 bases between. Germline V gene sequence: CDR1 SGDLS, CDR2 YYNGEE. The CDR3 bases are TGTGCCAGCAGCGTAGAAGGCAGGGTGAGGGAAAAACTGTTTTTT. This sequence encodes CASSVEGRVREKLFF. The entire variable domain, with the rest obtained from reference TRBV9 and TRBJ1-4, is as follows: DSGVTQTPKHLITATGQRVTLRCSPRSGDLSVYWYQQSLDQGLQFLIQYYNGEERAKGNILERFSAQQFPDLHSELNLSSLELGDSALYFCASSVEGRVREKLFFGSGTQLSVL.

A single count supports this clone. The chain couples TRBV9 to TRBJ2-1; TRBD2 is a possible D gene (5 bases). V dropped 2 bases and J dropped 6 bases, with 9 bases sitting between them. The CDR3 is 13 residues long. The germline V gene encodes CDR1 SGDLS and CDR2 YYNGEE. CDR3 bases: TGTGCCAGCAGCGTGACTATCTTCAATGAGCAGTTCTTC. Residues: CASSVTIFNEQFF.

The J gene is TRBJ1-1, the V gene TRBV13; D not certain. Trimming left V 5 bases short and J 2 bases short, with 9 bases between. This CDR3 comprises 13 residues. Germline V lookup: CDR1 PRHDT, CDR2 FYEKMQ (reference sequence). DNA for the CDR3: TGTGCCAGCAGCGCCACAAGTAACACTGAAGCTTTCTTT. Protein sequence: CASSATSNTEAFF.

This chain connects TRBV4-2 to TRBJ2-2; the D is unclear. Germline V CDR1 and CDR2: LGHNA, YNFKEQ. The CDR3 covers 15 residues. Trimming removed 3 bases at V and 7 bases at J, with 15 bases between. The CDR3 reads CASSQRGPVLGELFF. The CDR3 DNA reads TGTGCCAGCAGCCAGCGCGGTCCGGTTCTCGGGGAGCTGTTTTTT.

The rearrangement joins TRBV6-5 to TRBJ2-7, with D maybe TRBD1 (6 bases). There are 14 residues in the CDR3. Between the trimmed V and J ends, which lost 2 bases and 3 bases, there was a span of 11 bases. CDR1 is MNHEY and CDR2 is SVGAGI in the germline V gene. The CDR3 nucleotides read TGTGCCAGCAGTTACGGACAAGGGGGCTACGAGCAGTACTTC. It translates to CASSYGQGGYEQYF.

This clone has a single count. This CDR3 reads CASSQGAQGNEKLFF. The CDR3 DNA reads TGCGCCAGCAGCCAGGGGGCGCAGGGTAATGAAAAACTGTTTTTT. The gene calls are TRBV5-1 and TRBJ1-4, with 8 bases identical to TRBD1. Trimming at V came to 4 bases and at J to 4 bases, leaving 6 bases not matched to a gene. The germline V gene has CDR1 SGHRS and CDR2 YFSETQ. This CDR3 spans 15 amino acids.

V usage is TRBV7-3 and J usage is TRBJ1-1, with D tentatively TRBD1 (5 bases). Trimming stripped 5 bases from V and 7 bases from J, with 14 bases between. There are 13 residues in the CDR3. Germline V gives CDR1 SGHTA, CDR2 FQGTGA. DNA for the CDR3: TGTGCCAGCAGCCTCGACAGAAAAGATGAAGCTTTCTTT. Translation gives CASSLDRKDEAFF.

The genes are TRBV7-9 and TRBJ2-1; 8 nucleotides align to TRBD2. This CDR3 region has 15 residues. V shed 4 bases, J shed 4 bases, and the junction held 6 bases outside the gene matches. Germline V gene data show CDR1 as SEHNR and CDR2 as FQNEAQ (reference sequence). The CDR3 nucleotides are TGTGCCAGCAGCTACACTAGCGGTAGTTACAATGAGCAGTTCTTC. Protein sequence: CASSYTSGSYNEQFF.

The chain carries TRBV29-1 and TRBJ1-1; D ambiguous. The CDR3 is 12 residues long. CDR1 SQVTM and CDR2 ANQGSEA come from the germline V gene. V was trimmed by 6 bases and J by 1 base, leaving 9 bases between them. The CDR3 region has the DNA TGCAGCGTCAGATCCCAGAACACTGAAGCTTTCTTT. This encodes CSVRSQNTEAFF.

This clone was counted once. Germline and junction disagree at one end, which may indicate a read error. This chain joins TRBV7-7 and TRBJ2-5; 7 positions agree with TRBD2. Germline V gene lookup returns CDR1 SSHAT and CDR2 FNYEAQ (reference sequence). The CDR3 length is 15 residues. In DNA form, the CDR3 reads TGTGCTAGCAGCTTAACTGCGGGGGAGCAAGAGACCCAGTACTTC. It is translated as CASSLTAGEQETQYF.

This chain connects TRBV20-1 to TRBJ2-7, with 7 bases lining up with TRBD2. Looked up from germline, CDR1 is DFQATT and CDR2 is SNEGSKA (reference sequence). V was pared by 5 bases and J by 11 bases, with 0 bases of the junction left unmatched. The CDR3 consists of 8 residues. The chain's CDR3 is CSAGGEYF. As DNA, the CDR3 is TGCAGTGCTGGGGGGGAGTACTTC.

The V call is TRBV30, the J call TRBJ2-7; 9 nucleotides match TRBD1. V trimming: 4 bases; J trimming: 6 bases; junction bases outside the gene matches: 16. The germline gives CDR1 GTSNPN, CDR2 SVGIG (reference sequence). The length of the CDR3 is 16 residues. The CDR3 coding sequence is TGTGCCTGGATTAATGCCGGACAGGGGACGAGGTTCGAGCAGTACTTC. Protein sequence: CAWINAGQGTRFEQYF.

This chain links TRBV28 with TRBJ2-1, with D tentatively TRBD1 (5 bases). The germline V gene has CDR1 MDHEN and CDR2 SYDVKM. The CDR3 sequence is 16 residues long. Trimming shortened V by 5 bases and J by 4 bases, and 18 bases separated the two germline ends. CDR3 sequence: CASSTPQARPYNEQFF. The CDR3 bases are TGTGCCAGCAGTACCCCACAGGCTAGGCCTTACAATGAGCAGTTCTTC.